A single sample gave rise to the 17 T cell receptor beta chains below, sequenced in a study of T cells after yellow fever vaccination. From the 5' RACE reads, TCRdb called clonotypes with MiXCR, one entry per CDR3 protein. The sample yields around 600,000 distinct CDR3 sequences, roughly an eighth seen once. The sample in question was PBMCs, obtained on the day of the yellow fever booster vaccination. These receptors were obtained from a young man who received the YFV17D yellow fever vaccine.

This chain links TRBV7-2 with TRBJ1-5; TRBD1 matches at 8 bases. Germline lookup yields CDR1 SGHTA and CDR2 FQGNSA. V was clipped by 5 bases and J by 6 bases; unmatched bases: 3. There are 13 residues in the CDR3. The CDR3 is CASSAGGVQPQHF. The CDR3 region has the DNA TGTGCCAGCAGCGCAGGGGGCGTTCAGCCCCAGCATTTT. Together with reference TRBV7-2 and TRBJ1-5, the CDR3 gives the full variable domain: GAGVSQSPSNKVTEKGKDVELRCDPISGHTALYWYRQSLGQGLEFLIYFQGNSAPDKSGLPSDRFSAERTGGSVSTLTIQRTQQEDSAVYLCASSAGGVQPQHFGDGTRLSIL.

This clonotype was detected only a few times. CDR3: CASSMGLTSNEQFF. The CDR3 DNA follows: TGTGCCAGTAGTATGGGTCTGACTTCGAATGAGCAGTTCTTC. V usage is TRBV19 and J usage is TRBJ2-1; D not resolved. The CDR3 runs 14 residues. From germline, CDR1 is LNHDA and CDR2 SQIVND (reference sequence). V was shortened by 3 bases and J by 7 bases, with 13 bases between the two germline ends.

This clonotype was picked up a small number of times. The gene calls are TRBV12-3 or TRBV12-4 and TRBJ2-1, with 9 positions matching TRBD2. Trimming cost V 8 bases and J 3 bases; bases outside gene matches: 11. This CDR3 region has 16 residues. The CDR3 DNA reads as TGTGCCAGCGACACTAGCGGGCGAGTGGGCTACAATGAGCAGTTCTTC. Residues: CASDTSGRVGYNEQFF.

This clonotype was recorded a few times. CDR3: CASGPGLLNEQFF. In DNA, the CDR3 is TGTGCTAGTGGTCCGGGACTTCTCAATGAGCAGTTCTTC. The rearrangement uses TRBV12-5 and TRBJ2-1, with D possibly being TRBD2 (6 bases). Per the germline V gene, CDR1 is LGHNT and CDR2 is FRNRAP. V dropped 5 bases and J dropped 6 bases, with 11 bases sitting between them. This CDR3 is 13 amino acids long.

This clonotype was seen repeatedly, ten times or more. This rearrangement joins TRBV28 to TRBJ2-3; 8 bases match TRBD2. The CDR3 is made up of 16 amino acids. V trimming: 5 bases; J trimming: 6 bases; junction bases outside the gene matches: 13. CDR1 and CDR2 (germline): MDHEN, SYDVKM. This CDR3 is CASSPLAGRDSDTQYF. Here the CDR3 DNA reads TGTGCCAGCAGTCCACTCGCCGGGAGGGACTCGGATACGCAGTATTTT.

The V call is TRBV5-1, the J call TRBJ2-2, with 8 nucleotides matching TRBD2. Germline V gene data show CDR1 as SGHRS and CDR2 as YFSETQ. The V segment lost 6 bases and the J segment 4 bases; nucleotides outside the gene matches: 11. This CDR3 has 16 residues. The CDR3 loop reads CASTIGGGRSTGELFF. The CDR3 DNA sequence: TGCGCCAGCACCATTGGCGGGGGGCGGTCCACCGGGGAGCTGTTTTTT.

This clonotype has just a few counts. The rearrangement joins TRBV29-1 to TRBJ2-1; TRBD2 matches 8 bases. Germline assignment: CDR1 SQVTM and CDR2 ANQGSEA. V shed 6 bases and J 8 bases; nucleotides not matched to a gene: 18. This CDR3 comprises 16 residues. The CDR3, as DNA: TGCAGCGTGATACGTTTAGCGGGGATTGATGCGGATGAGCAGTTCTTC. Protein sequence: CSVIRLAGIDADEQFF.

V gene TRBV15 combines with J gene TRBJ2-7, with D possibly matching TRBD2 (6 bases). V was cut by 3 bases and J by 6 bases, with 21 bases left in between. Germline CDR1 is LNHNV and CDR2 is YYDKDF (reference sequence). The CDR3 covers 16 residues. This CDR3 is CATSSAAGRRDVEQYF. For the CDR3, the DNA is TGTGCCACCAGCAGCGCTGCGGGGAGACGTGACGTCGAGCAGTACTTC.

This clonotype was counted ten times or more. Here the CDR3 reads CASSPGGGDTGELFF. The CDR3 coding sequence is TGTGCCAGCAGTCCTGGGGGGGGTGACACCGGGGAGCTGTTTTTT. This chain joins TRBV7-2 and TRBJ2-2, with 7 positions matching TRBD2. V lost 6 bases and J lost 3; bases outside the gene matches: 7. The CDR3 sequence is 15 residues long. The germline gives CDR1 SGHTA, CDR2 FQGNSA.

The genes are TRBV11-2 and TRBJ2-7, with 11 bases fitting TRBD2. The CDR3 runs to 18 residues. V trimming: 5 bases; J trimming: 0 bases; junction bases outside the gene matches: 12. CDR1 SGHAT and CDR2 FQNNGV come from the germline V gene. The CDR3 DNA follows: TGTGCCAGCAGCATTGGGACTAGCGGCGGCCCTAGCTCCTACGAGCAGTACTTC. It encodes CASSIGTSGGPSSYEQYF.

This clonotype was observed a handful of times. The chain uses TRBV3-1 and TRBJ2-7; TRBD2 is a possible D gene (5 bases). Trimming took 6 bases from V and 0 from J, leaving 12 bases between them. CDR3 length equals 14 residues. Looked up from germline, CDR1 is LGHDT and CDR2 is YNNKEL (reference sequence). The CDR3 is CASRKTEVSYEQYF. In DNA form, the CDR3 reads TGTGCCAGCAGGAAAACGGAGGTCTCCTACGAGCAGTACTTC.

This clonotype appeared many times. This rearrangement joins TRBV12-3 or TRBV12-4 to TRBJ2-7, with D maybe TRBD2 (6 bases). The CDR3 is 13 amino acids. V was shortened by 3 bases and J by 2 bases, with 8 bases between the two germline ends. This CDR3 reads CASSLRGTYEQYF. CDR3 coding DNA: TGTGCCAGCAGTTTGCGGGGCACCTACGAGCAGTACTTC.

This clonotype occurred a few times. The chain is built from TRBV15 and TRBJ2-1; 8 nucleotides match TRBD2. This CDR3 region has 15 residues. Germline CDR1 reads LNHNV; CDR2 reads YYDKDF (reference sequence). The J segment lost 10 bases and the V segment lost 0 bases, leaving 8 bases of the junction unmatched. This CDR3 is CATSRDPGLGNEQFF. The CDR3 nucleotides read TGTGCCACCAGCAGAGATCCGGGACTAGGAAACGAGCAGTTCTTC.

V usage is TRBV20-1 and J usage is TRBJ2-1; TRBD2 matches at 7 bases. V lost 0 bases and J lost 4; bases outside the gene matches: 9. Germline V CDR1 and CDR2: DFQATT, SNEGSKA (reference sequence). This CDR3 spans 16 amino acids. CDR3 DNA: TGCAGTGCTAGAGATCCGACGGGAGGCCGGTACAATGAGCAGTTCTTC. Amino acid sequence: CSARDPTGGRYNEQFF.

This clonotype was picked up many times. The chain is built from TRBV28 and TRBJ1-2; TRBD1 agrees at 7 bases. V dropped 6 bases and J dropped 0; count of bases not matched to a gene: 7. CDR3 length: 15 residues. In germline, CDR1 is MDHEN, CDR2 SYDVKM. CDR3 nucleotide sequence: TGTGCCAGCAGGACAGGGATAGGATCTAACTATGGCTACACCTTC. This encodes CASRTGIGSNYGYTF.

V and J are TRBV19 and TRBJ2-3, with D perhaps matching TRBD1 or TRBD2 (5 bases each). The germline V and J ends were trimmed by 4 bases and 4 bases, with 18 bases remaining between them. CDR3 length: 16 amino acids. Germline V gives CDR1 LNHDA, CDR2 SQIVND (reference sequence). CDR3 amino acids: CASSTLLGERADTQYF. CDR3 DNA: TGTGCCAGTAGTACCCTCTTGGGGGAGAGGGCAGATACGCAGTATTTT.

This clonotype was seen only a few times. Here the CDR3 reads CASSYPGGSGTYEQYF. As DNA, the CDR3 is TGTGCCAGCAGCTACCCCGGGGGTAGCGGGACTTACGAGCAGTACTTC. This chain joins TRBV7-9 and TRBJ2-7, with TRBD2 matching over 8 bases. Trimming took 4 bases from V and 4 from J; bases not matched to a gene: 12. This CDR3 has 16 residues. CDR1 SEHNR and CDR2 FQNEAQ come from the germline V gene (reference sequence).